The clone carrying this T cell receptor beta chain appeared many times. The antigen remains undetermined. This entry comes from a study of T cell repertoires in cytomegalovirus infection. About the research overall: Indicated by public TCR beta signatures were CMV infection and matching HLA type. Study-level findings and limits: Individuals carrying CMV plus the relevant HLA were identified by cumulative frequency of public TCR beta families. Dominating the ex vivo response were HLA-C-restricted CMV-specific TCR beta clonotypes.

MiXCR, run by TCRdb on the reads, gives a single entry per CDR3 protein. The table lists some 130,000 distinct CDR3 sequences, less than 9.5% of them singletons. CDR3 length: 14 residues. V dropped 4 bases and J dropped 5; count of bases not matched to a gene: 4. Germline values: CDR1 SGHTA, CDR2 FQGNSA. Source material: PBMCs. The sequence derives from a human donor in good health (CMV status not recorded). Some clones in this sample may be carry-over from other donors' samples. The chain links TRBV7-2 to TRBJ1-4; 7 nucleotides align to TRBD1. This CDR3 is CASSSQGTNEKLFF. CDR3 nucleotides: TGTGCCAGCAGCTCACAGGGGACCAATGAAAAACTGTTTTTT.